The 2 T cell receptor beta chains below were found in one sample sequenced in a study of T cell changes during pregnancy in multiple sclerosis. TCRdb's table, derived via immunoSEQ multiplex PCR, lists solely in-frame clones and lacks some. The repertoire holds roughly 40,000 clones, with approximately 94% as singletons. Sequences were derived from CD4+ T cells from peripheral blood mononuclear cells, sampled after pregnancy. The receptors originated from a female donor with multiple sclerosis, enrolled in a pregnancy study.

The chain carries TRBV11-2 and TRBJ2-5; D uncertain. CDR3 size: 12 residues. V dropped 6 bases and J dropped 0 bases, with 5 bases sitting between them. Germline CDR1 and CDR2: SGHAT and FQNNGV. CDR3 bases: TGTGCCAGCAGGCGGTACCAAGAGACCCAGTACTTC. Translating it yields CASRRYQETQYF.

V and J are TRBV7-2 and TRBJ2-7, with a tentative D call TRBD2 (5 bases). The CDR3 sequence is 13 residues long. Germline lookup yields CDR1 SGHTA and CDR2 FQGNSA. Trimming pared 1 base from V and 6 bases from J, leaving 10 bases between. Here the CDR3 DNA reads TGTGCCAGCAGCTTAGTGCCTAGCTCCGAGCAGTACTTC. Its translation: CASSLVPSSEQYF.